The clone carrying this T cell receptor beta chain appeared a single time. Antigen unknown. Profiling relied on immunoSEQ multiplex PCR, and the TCRdb table lists in-frame clones only, not all of them. In the table there are 7,500 to 8,500 clones, 72% of which are singletons. Tumor samples were obtained before definitive surgery or chemotherapy. Germline V lookup: CDR1 SGHTA, CDR2 FQGNSA. The CDR3 is 14 residues long. The ends lost 3 bases at V and 6 bases at J; junction bases unmatched: 6. This sample was taken from a study of high-grade serous ovarian cancer treatment subgroups. General study results and limits: Without spatial data, bulk sequencing limits insight into HGSC tumor diversity.

The source of this sequence is a human donor with high-grade serous ovarian cancer. Sequenced: tumor tissue. The gene calls are TRBV7-2 and TRBJ2-7; 9 bases agree with TRBD2. CDR3 region: CASSFAGGDSEQYF. The CDR3 DNA reads as TGTGCCAGCAGCTTCGCGGGAGGGGATAGCGAGCAGTACTTC.